What follows describes a single T cell receptor beta chain. Germline CDR1 and CDR2: MRHNA and SNTAGT. The CDR3 spans 17 residues. V was pared by 5 bases and J by 0 bases, with 10 bases of the junction left unmatched. Time point noted: blood 2 weeks post-SBRT. Sample treatment: 15 Gy SBRT to primary tumor, nephrectomy 4 weeks later. These data are taken from a study of radiation and T cells in renal cell carcinoma. Method: immunoSEQ multiplex PCR; TCRdb's copy keeps in-frame clones and lacks some. The table includes tens of thousands of clones, about 80% detected once. The TCR comes from a woman in her 70s with renal cell carcinoma. This chain connects TRBV6-4 to TRBJ1-5; the match to TRBD1 covers 7 bases. The specimen was blood, collected from a patient whose treatment included radiotherapy and nephrectomy. Here the CDR3 reads CASSPRTGFYSNQPQHF. The CDR3 DNA follows: TGTGCCAGCAGTCCCAGGACAGGCTTTTATAGCAATCAGCCCCAGCATTTT.